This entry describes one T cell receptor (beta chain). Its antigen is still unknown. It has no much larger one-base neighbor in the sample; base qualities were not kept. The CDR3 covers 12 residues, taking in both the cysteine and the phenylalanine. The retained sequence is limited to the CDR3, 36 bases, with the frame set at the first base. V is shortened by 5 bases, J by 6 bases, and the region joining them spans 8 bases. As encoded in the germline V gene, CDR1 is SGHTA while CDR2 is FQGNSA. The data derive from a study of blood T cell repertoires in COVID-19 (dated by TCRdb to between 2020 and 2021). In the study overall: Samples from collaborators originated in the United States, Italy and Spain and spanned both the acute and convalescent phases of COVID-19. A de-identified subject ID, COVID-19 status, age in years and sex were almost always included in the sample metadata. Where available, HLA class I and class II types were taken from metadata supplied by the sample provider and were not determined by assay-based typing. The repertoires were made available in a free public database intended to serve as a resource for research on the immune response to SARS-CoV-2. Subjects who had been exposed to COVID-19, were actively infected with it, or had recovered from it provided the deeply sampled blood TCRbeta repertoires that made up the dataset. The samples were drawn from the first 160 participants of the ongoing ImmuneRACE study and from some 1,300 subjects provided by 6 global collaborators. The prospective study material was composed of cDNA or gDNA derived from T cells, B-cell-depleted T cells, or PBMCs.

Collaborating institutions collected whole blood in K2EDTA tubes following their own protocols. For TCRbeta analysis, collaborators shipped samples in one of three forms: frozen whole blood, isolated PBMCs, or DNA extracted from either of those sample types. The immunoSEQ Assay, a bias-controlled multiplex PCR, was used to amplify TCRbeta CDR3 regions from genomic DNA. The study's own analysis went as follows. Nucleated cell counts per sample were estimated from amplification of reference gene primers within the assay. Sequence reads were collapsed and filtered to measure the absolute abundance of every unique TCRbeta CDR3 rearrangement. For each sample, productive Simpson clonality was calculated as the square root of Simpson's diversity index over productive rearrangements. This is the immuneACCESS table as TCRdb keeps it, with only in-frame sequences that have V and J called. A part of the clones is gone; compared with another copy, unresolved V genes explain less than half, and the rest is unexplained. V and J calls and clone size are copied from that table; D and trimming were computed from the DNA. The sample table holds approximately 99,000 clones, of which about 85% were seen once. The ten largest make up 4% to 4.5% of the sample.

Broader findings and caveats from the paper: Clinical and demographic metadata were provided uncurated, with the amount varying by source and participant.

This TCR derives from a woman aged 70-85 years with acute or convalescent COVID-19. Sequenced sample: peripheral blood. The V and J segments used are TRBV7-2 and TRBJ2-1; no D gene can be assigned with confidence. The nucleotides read TGTGCCAGCAGCCCCTGGCTCAATGAGCAGTTCTTC. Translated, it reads CASSPWLNEQFF.